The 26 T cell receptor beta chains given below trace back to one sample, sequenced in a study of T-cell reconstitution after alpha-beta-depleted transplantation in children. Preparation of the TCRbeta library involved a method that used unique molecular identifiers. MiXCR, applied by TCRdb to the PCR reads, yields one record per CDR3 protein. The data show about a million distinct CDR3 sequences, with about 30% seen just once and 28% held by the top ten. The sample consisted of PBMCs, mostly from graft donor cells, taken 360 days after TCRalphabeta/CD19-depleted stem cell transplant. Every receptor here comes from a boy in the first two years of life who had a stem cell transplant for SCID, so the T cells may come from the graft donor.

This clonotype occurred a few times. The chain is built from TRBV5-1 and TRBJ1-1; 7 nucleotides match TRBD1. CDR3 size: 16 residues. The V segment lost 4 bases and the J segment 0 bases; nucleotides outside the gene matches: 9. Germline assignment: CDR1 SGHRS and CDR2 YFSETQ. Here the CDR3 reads CASSPQTGKMNTEAFF. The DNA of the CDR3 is TGCGCCAGCAGCCCGCAGACAGGGAAGATGAACACTGAAGCTTTCTTT.

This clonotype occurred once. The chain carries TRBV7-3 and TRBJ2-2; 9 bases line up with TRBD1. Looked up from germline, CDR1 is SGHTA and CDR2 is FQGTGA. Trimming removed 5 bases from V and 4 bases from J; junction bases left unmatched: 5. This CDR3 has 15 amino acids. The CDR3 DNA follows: TGTGCCAGCAGCCTGGGACAGGGACTCACCGGGGAGCTGTTTTTT. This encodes CASSLGQGLTGELFF.

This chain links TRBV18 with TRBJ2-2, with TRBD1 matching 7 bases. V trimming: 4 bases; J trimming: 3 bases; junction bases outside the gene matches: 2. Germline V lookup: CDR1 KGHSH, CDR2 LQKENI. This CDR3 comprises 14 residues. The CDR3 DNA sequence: TGTGCCAGCTCACACAGGGGTCACACCGGGGAGCTGTTTTTT. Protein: CASSHRGHTGELFF. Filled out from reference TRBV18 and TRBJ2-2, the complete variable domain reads NAGVMQNPRHLVRRRGQEARLRCSPMKGHSHVYWYRQLPEEGLKFMVYLQKENIIDESGMPKERFSAEFPKEGPSILRIQQVVRGDSAAYFCASSHRGHTGELFFGEGSRLTVL.

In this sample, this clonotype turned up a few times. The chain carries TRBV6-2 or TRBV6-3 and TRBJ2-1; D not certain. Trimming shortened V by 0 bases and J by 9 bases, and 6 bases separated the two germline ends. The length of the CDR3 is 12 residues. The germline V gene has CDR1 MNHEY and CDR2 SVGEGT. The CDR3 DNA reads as TGTGCCAGCAGTTACTCGATCCGTGAGCAGTTCTTC. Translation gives CASSYSIREQFF.

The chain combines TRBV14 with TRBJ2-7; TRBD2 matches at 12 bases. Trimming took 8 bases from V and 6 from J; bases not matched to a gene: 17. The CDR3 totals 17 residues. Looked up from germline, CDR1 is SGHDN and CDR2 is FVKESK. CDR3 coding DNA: TGTGCCAGCTCGACTACGGGGAAACGACTAGCGGGGGTCGAGCAGTACTTC. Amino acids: CASSTTGKRLAGVEQYF.

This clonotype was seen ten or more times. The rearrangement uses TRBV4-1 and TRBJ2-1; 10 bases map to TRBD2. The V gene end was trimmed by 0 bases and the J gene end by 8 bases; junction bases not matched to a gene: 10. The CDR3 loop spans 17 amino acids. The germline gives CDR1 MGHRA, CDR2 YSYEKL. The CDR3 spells CASSQDLELAGIDEQFF. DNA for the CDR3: TGCGCCAGCAGCCAAGATCTTGAACTAGCGGGGATAGATGAGCAGTTCTTC.

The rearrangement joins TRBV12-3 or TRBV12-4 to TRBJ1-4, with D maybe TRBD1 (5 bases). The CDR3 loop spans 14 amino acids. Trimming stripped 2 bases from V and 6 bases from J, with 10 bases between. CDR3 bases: TGTGCCAGCAGTTTACAGGGCTCTTATGAAAAACTGTTTTTT. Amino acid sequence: CASSLQGSYEKLFF.

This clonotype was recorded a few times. CDR3 in DNA: TGTGCCAGCAGTTTAAGCGGGACAGTTTATGGCTACACCTTC. Amino acids: CASSLSGTVYGYTF. The rearrangement uses TRBV12-3 or TRBV12-4 and TRBJ1-2; 7 bases fit TRBD1. Trimming cost V 2 bases and J 5 bases; bases outside gene matches: 5. The CDR3 length is 14 residues.

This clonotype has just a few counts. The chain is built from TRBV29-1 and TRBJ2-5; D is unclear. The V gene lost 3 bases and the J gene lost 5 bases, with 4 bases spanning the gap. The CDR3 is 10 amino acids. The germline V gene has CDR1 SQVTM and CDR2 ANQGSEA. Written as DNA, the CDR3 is TGCAGCGTTGACGCCGAGACCCAGTACTTC. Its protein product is CSVDAETQYF.

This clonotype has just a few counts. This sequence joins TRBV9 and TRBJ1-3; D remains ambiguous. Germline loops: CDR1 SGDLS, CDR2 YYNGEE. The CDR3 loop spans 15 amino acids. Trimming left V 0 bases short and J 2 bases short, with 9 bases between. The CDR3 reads CASSVEAVAGNTIYF. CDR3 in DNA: TGTGCCAGCAGCGTAGAGGCAGTGGCTGGAAACACCATATATTTT.

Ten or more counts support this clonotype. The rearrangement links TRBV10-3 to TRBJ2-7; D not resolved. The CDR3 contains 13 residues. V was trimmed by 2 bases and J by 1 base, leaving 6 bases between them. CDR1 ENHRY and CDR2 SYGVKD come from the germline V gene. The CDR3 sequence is CAISEAASYEQYF. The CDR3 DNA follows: TGTGCCATCAGTGAGGCAGCATCCTACGAGCAGTACTTC.

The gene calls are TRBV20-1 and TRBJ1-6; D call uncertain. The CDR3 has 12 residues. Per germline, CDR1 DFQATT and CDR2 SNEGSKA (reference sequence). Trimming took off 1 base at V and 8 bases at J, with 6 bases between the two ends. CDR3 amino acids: CSARGLDSPLHF. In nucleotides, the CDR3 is TGCAGTGCTAGAGGGCTTGATTCACCCCTCCACTTT.

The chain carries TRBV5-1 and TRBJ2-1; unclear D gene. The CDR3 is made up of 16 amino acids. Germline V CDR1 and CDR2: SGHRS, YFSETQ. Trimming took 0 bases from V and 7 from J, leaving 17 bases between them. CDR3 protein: CASSLARLTTRNEQFF. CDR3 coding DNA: TGCGCCAGCAGCTTGGCCAGGCTCACCACCAGAAATGAGCAGTTCTTC. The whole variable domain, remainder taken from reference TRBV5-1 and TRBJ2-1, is KAGVTQTPRYLIKTRGQQVTLSCSPISGHRSVSWYQQTPGQGLQFLFEYFSETQRNKGNFPGRFSGRQFSNSRSEMNVSTLELGDSALYLCASSLARLTTRNEQFFGPGTRLTVL.

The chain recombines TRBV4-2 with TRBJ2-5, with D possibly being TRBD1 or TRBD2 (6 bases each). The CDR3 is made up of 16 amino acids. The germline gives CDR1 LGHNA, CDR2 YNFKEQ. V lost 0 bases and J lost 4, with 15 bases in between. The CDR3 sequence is CASSQESGGFGETQYF. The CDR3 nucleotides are TGTGCCAGCAGCCAAGAGTCCGGGGGCTTCGGAGAGACCCAGTACTTC.

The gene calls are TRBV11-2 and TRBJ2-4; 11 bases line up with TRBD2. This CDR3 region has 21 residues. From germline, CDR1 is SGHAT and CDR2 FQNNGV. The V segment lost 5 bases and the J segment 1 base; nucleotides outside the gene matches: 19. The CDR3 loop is CASSPLPYSGGGASAKNIQYF. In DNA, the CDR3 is TGTGCCAGCAGCCCACTCCCATATAGCGGGGGGGGCGCTTCCGCCAAAAACATTCAGTACTTC. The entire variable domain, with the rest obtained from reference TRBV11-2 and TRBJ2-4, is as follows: EAGVAQSPRYKIIEKRQSVAFWCNPISGHATLYWYQQILGQGPKLLIQFQNNGVVDDSQLPKDRFSAERLKGVDSTLKIQPAKLEDSAVYLCASSPLPYSGGGASAKNIQYFGAGTRLSVL.

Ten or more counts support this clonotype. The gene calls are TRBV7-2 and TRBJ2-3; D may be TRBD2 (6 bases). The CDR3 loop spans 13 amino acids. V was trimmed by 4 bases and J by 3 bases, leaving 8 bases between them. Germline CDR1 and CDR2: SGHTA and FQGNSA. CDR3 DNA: TGTGCCAGCAGCTGGGCGGGGACAGATACGCAGTATTTT. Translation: CASSWAGTDTQYF.

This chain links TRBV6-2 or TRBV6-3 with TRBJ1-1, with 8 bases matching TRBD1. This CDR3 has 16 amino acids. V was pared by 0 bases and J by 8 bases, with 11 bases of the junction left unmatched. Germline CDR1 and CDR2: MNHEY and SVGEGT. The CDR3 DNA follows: TGTGCCAGCAGTTACTCGTCCCCCGGGACAGGTTTAGAAGCTTTCTTT. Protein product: CASSYSSPGTGLEAFF.

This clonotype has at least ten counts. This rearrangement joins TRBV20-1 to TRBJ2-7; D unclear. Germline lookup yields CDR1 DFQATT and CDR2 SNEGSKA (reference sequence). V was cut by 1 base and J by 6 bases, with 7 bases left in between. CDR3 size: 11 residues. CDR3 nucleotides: TGCAGTGCTAGAGTAGCATCCGAGCAGTACTTC. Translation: CSARVASEQYF.

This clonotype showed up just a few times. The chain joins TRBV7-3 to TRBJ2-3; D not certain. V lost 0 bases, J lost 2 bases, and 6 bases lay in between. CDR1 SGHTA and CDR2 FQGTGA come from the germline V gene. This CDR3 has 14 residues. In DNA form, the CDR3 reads TGTGCCAGCAGCTTAACCTCCGCCACAGATACGCAGTATTTT. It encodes CASSLTSATDTQYF.

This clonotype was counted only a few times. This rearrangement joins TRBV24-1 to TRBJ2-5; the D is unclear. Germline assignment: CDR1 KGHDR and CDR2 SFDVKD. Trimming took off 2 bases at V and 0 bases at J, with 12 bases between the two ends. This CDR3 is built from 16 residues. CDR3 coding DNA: TGTGCCACCAGTGATTCGGCGGCAGGACACCAAGAGACCCAGTACTTC. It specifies CATSDSAAGHQETQYF.

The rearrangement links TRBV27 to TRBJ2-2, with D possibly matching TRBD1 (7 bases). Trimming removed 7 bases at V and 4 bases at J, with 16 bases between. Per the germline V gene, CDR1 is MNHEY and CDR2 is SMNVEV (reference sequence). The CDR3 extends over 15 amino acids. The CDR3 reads CASTGTAGVTGELFF. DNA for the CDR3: TGTGCCAGCACCGGGACAGCGGGCGTCACCGGGGAGCTGTTTTTT.

The CDR3 region is CASSHRENEKLFF. In DNA, the CDR3 is TGTGCCAGCAGCCACAGGGAGAATGAAAAACTGTTTTTT. The V call is TRBV6-1, the J call TRBJ1-4; D is perhaps TRBD1 (6 bases). Trimming cost V 6 bases and J 5 bases, with 10 bases left between them. The CDR3 is 13 amino acids. Germline values: CDR1 MNHNS, CDR2 SASEGT.

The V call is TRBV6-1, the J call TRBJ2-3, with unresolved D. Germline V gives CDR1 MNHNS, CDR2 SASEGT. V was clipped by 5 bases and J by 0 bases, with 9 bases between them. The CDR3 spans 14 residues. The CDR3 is CASSPGWSTDTQYF. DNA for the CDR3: TGTGCCAGCAGTCCGGGCTGGAGCACAGATACGCAGTATTTT.

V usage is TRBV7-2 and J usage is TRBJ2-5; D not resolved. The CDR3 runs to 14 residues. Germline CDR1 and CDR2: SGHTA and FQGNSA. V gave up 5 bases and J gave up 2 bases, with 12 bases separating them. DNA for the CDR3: TGTGCCAGCAGCCGGTCGTGGGTACAAGAGACCCAGTACTTC. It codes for CASSRSWVQETQYF. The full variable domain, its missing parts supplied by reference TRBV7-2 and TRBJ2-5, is GAGVSQSPSNKVTEKGKDVELRCDPISGHTALYWYRQSLGQGLEFLIYFQGNSAPDKSGLPSDRFSAERTGGSVSTLTIQRTQQEDSAVYLCASSRSWVQETQYFGPGTRLLVL.

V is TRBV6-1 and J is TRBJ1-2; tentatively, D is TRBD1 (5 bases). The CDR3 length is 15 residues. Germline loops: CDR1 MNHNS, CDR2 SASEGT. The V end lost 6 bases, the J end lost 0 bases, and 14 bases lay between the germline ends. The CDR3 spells CASSVREGSNYGYTF. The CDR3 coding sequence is TGTGCCAGCAGCGTGAGGGAGGGGTCTAACTATGGCTACACCTTC.

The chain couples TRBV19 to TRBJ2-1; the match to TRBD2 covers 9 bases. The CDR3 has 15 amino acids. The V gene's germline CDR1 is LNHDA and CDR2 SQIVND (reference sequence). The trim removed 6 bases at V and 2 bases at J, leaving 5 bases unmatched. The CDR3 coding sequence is TGTGCCAGTAGCTCCTCTAGCGGGGCCTACAATGAGCAGTTCTTC. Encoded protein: CASSSSSGAYNEQFF.